Shown below are 24 T cell receptor beta chains from a single sample sequenced in a study of T-cell memory formation after mild COVID-19. TCRdb redid the calling of the 5' RACE reads with MiXCR, one entry per CDR3 protein. Of 450,000 to 650,000 distinct CDR3 sequences detected, about a fifth appear once; the ten largest clones hold around 9.2%. Sequencing input: PBMCs or a T cell subset sorted from them (not recorded which). The source is an adult woman who had mild COVID-19 (a few samples of this study predate the infection). Cell type and time point are not known.

The chain recombines TRBV7-9 with TRBJ1-2, with no clear D. CDR3 length equals 12 residues. From germline, CDR1 is SEHNR and CDR2 FQNEAQ (reference sequence). Deletions cut 4 bases from V and 7 bases from J, with 10 bases between. The CDR3 is CASSSPEVGYTF. The CDR3, as DNA: TGTGCCAGCAGCTCACCAGAGGTTGGCTACACCTTC.

The DNA for the CDR3 is TGTGCCAGCAGTCCCTCGGGACAGGGAGGTAACTATGGCTACACCTTC. Its protein is CASSPSGQGGNYGYTF. J is TRBJ1-2 and V is TRBV12-3 or TRBV12-4; 9 nucleotides align to TRBD1. The CDR3 is made up of 16 amino acids. Losses at the gene ends were 5 bases for V and 1 base for J; bases not matched to a gene: 8.

This clonotype has just a few counts. V is TRBV6-5 and J is TRBJ2-7, with a weak D call TRBD2 (6 bases). V lost 2 bases, J lost 2 bases, and 13 bases lay in between. The CDR3 runs to 15 residues. Germline V lookup: CDR1 MNHEY, CDR2 SVGAGI. The CDR3: CASSYGPGLAYEQYF. In DNA form, the CDR3 reads TGTGCCAGCAGTTACGGGCCGGGACTCGCCTACGAGCAGTACTTC.

This clonotype was seen only a few times. This rearrangement joins TRBV2 to TRBJ1-5, with D perhaps TRBD1 (6 bases). Trimming cost V 2 bases and J 2 bases, with 19 bases left between them. CDR1 and CDR2 from the germline V gene are SNHLY and FYNNEI. The CDR3 runs 18 residues. CDR3 region: CASSESGQGLSGNQPQHF. Written as DNA, the CDR3 is TGTGCCAGCAGTGAAAGCGGCCAGGGGTTGAGCGGCAATCAGCCCCAGCATTTT.

This chain uses TRBV25-1 with TRBJ1-5; D unresolved. CDR1 and CDR2 from the germline V gene are MGHDK and SYGVNS. The CDR3 sequence is 12 residues long. Trimming took off 3 bases at V and 5 bases at J, with 5 bases between the two ends. The CDR3 is CASSDWDQPQHF. For the CDR3, the DNA is TGTGCCAGCAGTGATTGGGATCAGCCCCAGCATTTT. Looking up the rest from reference TRBV25-1 and TRBJ1-5 gives the full variable domain: EADIYQTPRYLVIGTGKKITLECSQTMGHDKMYWYQQDPGMELHLIHYSYGVNSTEKGDLSSESTVSRIRTEHFPLTLESARPSHTSQYLCASSDWDQPQHFGDGTRLSIL.

The J gene is TRBJ2-7, the V gene TRBV7-9; the match to TRBD1 covers 9 bases. V lost 5 bases and J lost 4; bases outside the gene matches: 9. The germline V gene encodes CDR1 SEHNR and CDR2 FQNEAQ (reference sequence). The CDR3 runs 15 residues. The CDR3 spells CASSAPWDRDYEQYF. CDR3 DNA: TGTGCCAGCAGCGCACCTTGGGACAGGGATTACGAGCAGTACTTC.

This clonotype was observed a handful of times. The V and J genes are TRBV2 and TRBJ1-1; possible D gene TRBD1, 6 bases. V lost 5 bases to trimming and J lost 4 bases, with 14 bases between them. The CDR3 runs 14 residues. CDR1 is SNHLY, CDR2 FYNNEI, per germline. The CDR3 loop is CASSTQGRGTEAFF. The CDR3, as DNA: TGTGCCAGCAGTACGCAGGGGCGAGGCACTGAAGCTTTCTTT.

V and J are TRBV20-1 and TRBJ2-7, with 7 bases that match TRBD2. The V gene's germline CDR1 is DFQATT and CDR2 SNEGSKA (reference sequence). The trim removed 2 bases at V and 4 bases at J, leaving 5 bases unmatched. This CDR3 is built from 13 residues. The CDR3 loop is CSARSGGNYEQYF. CDR3 coding DNA: TGCAGTGCTAGATCGGGGGGAAATTACGAGCAGTACTTC.

This clonotype has a handful of counts. The chain couples TRBV5-1 to TRBJ2-7, with a tentative D call TRBD1 (6 bases). Looked up from germline, CDR1 is SGHRS and CDR2 is YFSETQ. This CDR3 spans 17 amino acids. Trimming pared 6 bases from V and 1 base from J, leaving 23 bases between. The CDR3: CASILNRTALGSYEQYF. CDR3 coding DNA: TGCGCCAGCATCCTTAATAGGACAGCCTTGGGATCCTACGAGCAGTACTTC. Drawing the rest from reference TRBV5-1 and TRBJ2-7, the complete variable domain is KAGVTQTPRYLIKTRGQQVTLSCSPISGHRSVSWYQQTPGQGLQFLFEYFSETQRNKGNFPGRFSGRQFSNSRSEMNVSTLELGDSALYLCASILNRTALGSYEQYFGPGTRLTVT.

CDR3 region: CASSLVAGNEQYF. CDR3 in DNA: TGCGCCAGCAGCTTGGTTGCGGGGAACGAGCAGTACTTC. The rearrangement links TRBV5-1 to TRBJ2-7; perhaps TRBD2 as D (6 bases). Looked up from germline, CDR1 is SGHRS and CDR2 is YFSETQ. Trimming shortened V by 0 bases and J by 5 bases, and 9 bases separated the two germline ends. The CDR3 totals 13 residues.

The genes are TRBV3-1 and TRBJ2-7; D uncertain. The CDR3 has 13 residues. Looked up from germline, CDR1 is LGHDT and CDR2 is YNNKEL (reference sequence). V lost 0 bases and J lost 6, with 9 bases in between. CDR3 protein: CASSQDRETEQYF. CDR3 DNA: TGTGCCAGCAGCCAAGACCGCGAAACCGAGCAGTACTTC.

In its sample, this clonotype was seen many times. The chain recombines TRBV5-1 with TRBJ2-6, with 10 bases fitting TRBD1. Germline V gene sequence: CDR1 SGHRS, CDR2 YFSETQ. The CDR3 is 19 residues long. V trimming: 0 bases; J trimming: 0 bases; junction bases outside the gene matches: 6. The CDR3: CASSLGTGGSLSGANVLTF. As DNA, the CDR3 is TGCGCCAGCAGCTTGGGGACAGGGGGATCCCTCTCTGGGGCCAACGTCCTGACTTTC.

In this sample, this clonotype turned up many times. This chain connects TRBV6-6 to TRBJ2-1, with 11 bases matching TRBD2. Germline V gene lookup returns CDR1 MNHNY and CDR2 SVGAGI (reference sequence). This CDR3 is 15 amino acids long. V was pared by 5 bases and J by 5 bases, with 5 bases of the junction left unmatched. CDR3 DNA: TGTGCCAGCAGTCTCATAGCGGGGGGGAACAATGAGCAGTTCTTC. It translates to CASSLIAGGNNEQFF.

This clonotype was counted between two and nine times. The chain links TRBV5-5 to TRBJ1-2; TRBD1 agrees at 10 bases. CDR3 size: 17 residues. Per the germline V gene, CDR1 is SGHKS and CDR2 is YYEKEE (reference sequence). Unmatched junction bases numbered 9, after V lost 4 bases and J lost 0 bases. In nucleotides, the CDR3 is TGTGCCAGCAGCCCGAGGGCGGGACAGGGGACTAACTATGGCTACACCTTC. This codes for CASSPRAGQGTNYGYTF.

The chain has TRBV20-1 and TRBJ1-1; tentative D call: TRBD1 (5 bases). Germline CDR1 is DFQATT and CDR2 is SNEGSKA (reference sequence). This CDR3 is 13 amino acids long. V was pared by 1 base and J by 5 bases, with 11 bases between. The CDR3 DNA reads as TGCAGTGCTAGAGGTCGTGGGGCGACTGAAGCTTTCTTT. Translating it yields CSARGRGATEAFF.

The sample holds one count of this clonotype. The chain has TRBV7-2 and TRBJ2-3, with TRBD2 matching over 8 bases. In germline, CDR1 is SGHTA, CDR2 FQGNSA. The CDR3 contains 16 residues. J gave up 2 bases and V 1 base, and 5 bases lay outside the gene matches. CDR3 in DNA: TGTGCCAGCAGCTTAGTCGGGACTAGTATCACAGATACGCAGTATTTT. Translated: CASSLVGTSITDTQYF.

This chain links TRBV24-1 with TRBJ2-5, with D hard to call. V was cut by 1 base and J by 7 bases, with 6 bases left in between. This CDR3 is built from 12 residues. The germline gives CDR1 KGHDR, CDR2 SFDVKD. CDR3 loop: CATSDFVGTQYF. The CDR3 nucleotides read TGTGCCACCAGTGATTTTGTCGGGACCCAGTACTTC.

This rearrangement joins TRBV24-1 to TRBJ2-2; D gene unclear. The CDR3 covers 12 residues. Per germline, CDR1 KGHDR and CDR2 SFDVKD. V lost 7 bases to trimming and J lost 2 bases, with 4 bases between them. The CDR3 nucleotides are TGTGCCACCAGAGCAAACACCGGGGAGCTGTTTTTT. Its protein product is CATRANTGELFF.

The table lists this clonotype with a few counts. V gene TRBV20-1 combines with J gene TRBJ2-1, with TRBD2 identical over 8 bases. The J segment lost 4 bases and the V segment lost 4 bases, leaving 9 bases of the junction unmatched. CDR3 length: 15 residues. Looked up from germline, CDR1 is DFQATT and CDR2 is SNEGSKA (reference sequence). CDR3: CSATPGTRLYNEQFF. CDR3 bases: TGCAGTGCTACCCCCGGGACTAGACTATACAATGAGCAGTTCTTC.

The chain has TRBV16 and TRBJ2-7; tentative D call: TRBD2 (5 bases). This CDR3 region has 15 residues. Germline V gene sequence: CDR1 KGHSY, CDR2 FQNENV. Trimming stripped 0 bases from V and 0 bases from J, with 9 bases between. The CDR3 reads CASSQSPGSSYEQYF. The CDR3 DNA sequence: TGTGCCAGCAGCCAATCGCCGGGGAGCTCCTACGAGCAGTACTTC.

The sample holds a few counts of this clonotype. This chain joins TRBV20-1 and TRBJ1-1; possibly TRBD1 for D (6 bases). CDR1 and CDR2 (germline): DFQATT, SNEGSKA (reference sequence). This CDR3 comprises 16 residues. V was clipped by 2 bases and J by 4 bases, with 20 bases between them. The CDR3 sequence: CSARNRPGVPRTEAFF. The CDR3 DNA sequence: TGCAGTGCTAGAAATAGGCCAGGGGTACCTCGCACTGAAGCTTTCTTT.

The chain couples TRBV4-1 to TRBJ2-1; D remains ambiguous. The CDR3 is 16 residues long. In germline, CDR1 is MGHRA, CDR2 YSYEKL. With 0 bases removed from V and 0 bases from J, the gap between germline ends came to 9 bases. The CDR3 here is CASSQDMTNSYNEQFF. The CDR3, as DNA: TGCGCCAGCAGCCAAGATATGACAAACTCCTACAATGAGCAGTTCTTC.

The chain couples TRBV12-3 or TRBV12-4 to TRBJ2-1; 9 positions agree with TRBD2. V lost 0 bases to trimming and J lost 3 bases; unmatched junction nucleotides: 9. The length of the CDR3 is 18 residues. CDR3 sequence reads: CASSLAAREREVYNEQFF. CDR3 DNA: TGTGCCAGCAGTTTAGCCGCCCGGGAGCGGGAGGTCTACAATGAGCAGTTCTTC.

Here the CDR3 reads CSAIVPGPRAFF. The CDR3 DNA sequence: TGCAGTGCCATAGTGCCGGGCCCCCGAGCTTTCTTT. The chain carries TRBV20-1 and TRBJ1-1; D unclear. CDR3 size: 12 residues. CDR1 DFQATT and CDR2 SNEGSKA come from the germline V gene (reference sequence). V gave up 6 bases and J gave up 10 bases, with 18 bases separating them.